The 26 T cell receptor beta chains below were found in one sample sequenced in a study of control samples from healthy donors and cancer patients. Libraries were prepared by immunoSEQ multiplex PCR; TCRdb keeps only in-frame clonotypes and omits some of them. The sample lists around 100,000 clones; 75% to 90% were seen once. Sequenced sample: blood. The source is a man aged 30 to 45 in good health.

The rearrangement uses TRBV19 and TRBJ2-5, with D possibly TRBD2 on 6 matching bases. The germline V gene encodes CDR1 LNHDA and CDR2 SQIVND (reference sequence). V lost 10 bases to trimming and J lost 1 base, with 13 bases between them. CDR3 length: 13 amino acids. This CDR3 is CATLGGGQETQYF. The CDR3 DNA reads TGTGCCACGCTCGGGGGTGGCCAAGAGACCCAGTACTTC.

The chain carries TRBV28 and TRBJ2-5, with D perhaps TRBD1 or TRBD2 (5 bases each). V lost 10 bases, J lost 2 bases, and 20 bases lay in between. The CDR3 loop spans 15 amino acids. Germline V gene lookup returns CDR1 MDHEN and CDR2 SYDVKM. The CDR3 region has the DNA TGTGCCACACAACCGGGACGCGCCTTTCAAGAGACCCAGTACTTC. Protein product: CATQPGRAFQETQYF.

V usage is TRBV29-1 and J usage is TRBJ2-2, with D unclear. The CDR3 runs 15 residues. The germline V gene has CDR1 SQVTM and CDR2 ANQGSEA. With 3 bases removed from V and 2 bases from J, the gap between germline ends came to 13 bases. As DNA, the CDR3 is TGCAGCGTTGAGCGTCCACCCACCAACACCGGGGAGCTGTTTTTT. The encoded protein is CSVERPPTNTGELFF.

The chain employs TRBV5-5 and TRBJ2-7; D might be TRBD1 or TRBD2, each matching 5 bases. The CDR3 has 15 residues. V lost 0 bases, J lost 2 bases, and 12 bases lay in between. Germline V CDR1 and CDR2: SGHKS, YYEKEE (reference sequence). The CDR3 sequence is CASSLETGPTYEQYV. DNA of the CDR3: TGTGCCAGCAGCTTGGAGACGGGGCCGACCTACGAGCAGTACGTC.

This rearrangement joins TRBV6-2 or TRBV6-3 to TRBJ2-1; no definite D call. The CDR3 covers 13 residues. The germline gives CDR1 MNHEY, CDR2 SVGEGT. Deletions cut 2 bases from V and 2 bases from J, with 4 bases between. In DNA form, the CDR3 reads TGTGCCAGCAGTTACGTCACCTACAATGAGCAGTTCTTC. Amino acid sequence: CASSYVTYNEQFF.

The chain has TRBV7-2 and TRBJ1-2; 10 bases fit TRBD1. Germline V lookup: CDR1 SGHTA, CDR2 FQGNSA. The CDR3 spans 14 residues. V trimming: 1 base; J trimming: 8 bases; junction bases outside the gene matches: 4. The CDR3 here is CASSLGTGGEGYTF. The CDR3 bases are TGTGCCAGCAGCTTAGGGACAGGGGGAGAGGGCTACACCTTC.

The chain couples TRBV11-1 to TRBJ1-6; D unclear. V gave up 3 bases and J gave up 0 bases, with 9 bases separating them. CDR1 and CDR2 from the germline V gene are SGHAT and FQDESV (reference sequence). This CDR3 has 16 residues. The chain's CDR3 is CASSFHRSSYNSPLHF. In DNA form, the CDR3 reads TGTGCCAGCAGCTTTCACAGAAGCTCCTATAATTCACCCCTCCACTTT.

The chain combines TRBV6-1 with TRBJ2-3, with D unresolved. The V and J ends lost 3 bases and 5 bases respectively, with 6 bases between them. The CDR3 contains 12 residues. Germline CDR1 reads MNHNS; CDR2 reads SASEGT. DNA for the CDR3: TGTGCCAGCAGTGAGAAAAAAGATACGCAGTATTTT. Its protein is CASSEKKDTQYF.

The chain recombines TRBV10-3 with TRBJ2-3; 7 bases align to TRBD2. The germline V gene has CDR1 ENHRY and CDR2 SYGVKD. The CDR3 consists of 11 residues. V trimming: 2 bases; J trimming: 14 bases; junction bases outside the gene matches: 4. The CDR3 reads CAISEKRETYF. CDR3 sequence (DNA): TGTGCCATCAGTGAGAAGCGGGAAACGTATTTT.

This chain links TRBV5-5 with TRBJ2-6, with 8 nucleotides matching TRBD1. This CDR3 has 17 residues. V was clipped by 0 bases and J by 2 bases; unmatched bases: 4. Germline CDR1 SGHKS, CDR2 YYEKEE (reference sequence). CDR3 coding DNA: TGTGCCAGCAGCTTGGTGGCAGGGGGCGCTGGGGCCAACGTCCTGACTTTC. Its translation is CASSLVAGGAGANVLTF.

This chain joins TRBV9 and TRBJ2-3; 9 bases are shared with TRBD2. CDR3 length: 17 residues. Germline-derived CDR1 and CDR2 are SGDLS and YYNGEE. The V segment lost 0 bases and the J segment 6 bases; nucleotides outside the gene matches: 11. CDR3 sequence: CASSVEPLAGIGDTQYF. The CDR3 DNA reads as TGTGCCAGCAGCGTAGAACCGCTAGCGGGGATAGGGGATACGCAGTATTTT. The full variable domain, its missing parts supplied by reference TRBV9 and TRBJ2-3, is DSGVTQTPKHLITATGQRVTLRCSPRSGDLSVYWYQQSLDQGLQFLIQYYNGEERAKGNILERFSAQQFPDLHSELNLSSLELGDSALYFCASSVEPLAGIGDTQYFGPGTRLTVL.

The rearrangement links TRBV5-1 to TRBJ1-6; tentatively, D is TRBD1 (5 bases). The CDR3 totals 15 residues. V lost 0 bases and J 8 bases, leaving 12 bases between the germline ends. Germline CDR1 is SGHRS and CDR2 is YFSETQ. CDR3: CASSLVPGHDSPLHF. Written as DNA, the CDR3 is TGCGCCAGCAGCTTGGTTCCCGGACATGATTCACCCCTCCACTTT.

CDR3 sequence reads: CASSPLRDRGTEAFF. Written as DNA, the CDR3 is TGTGCCAGCAGCCCGCTCCGGGACAGGGGCACTGAAGCTTTCTTT. J is TRBJ1-1 and V is TRBV7-9, with TRBD1 identical over 10 bases. The CDR3 has 15 residues. Trimming at V came to 5 bases and at J to 4 bases, leaving 7 bases not matched to a gene. Germline V CDR1 and CDR2: SEHNR, FQNEAQ (reference sequence).

The V and J genes are TRBV10-3 and TRBJ1-1, with D possibly being TRBD1 (5 bases). V was shortened by 6 bases and J by 3 bases, with 14 bases between the two germline ends. Germline lookup yields CDR1 ENHRY and CDR2 SYGVKD. This CDR3 is 14 amino acids long. The CDR3 sequence is CAIRGVSRDTEAFF. Written as DNA, the CDR3 is TGTGCCATCAGGGGGGTGAGCAGGGACACTGAAGCTTTCTTT.

The chain has TRBV7-6 and TRBJ2-5; 8 nucleotides match TRBD1. With 8 bases clipped from V and 5 bases from J, the junction kept 7 bases outside the gene matches. Germline V gene lookup returns CDR1 SGHVS and CDR2 FNYEAQ. This CDR3 spans 13 amino acids. The CDR3 coding sequence is TGTGCCAGCGTGCAGGGGGCACGGGAGACCCAGTACTTC. It specifies CASVQGARETQYF.

The V gene is TRBV10-3, the J gene TRBJ2-1; a weak D match, TRBD2 (5 bases). Germline loops: CDR1 ENHRY, CDR2 SYGVKD. The V end was cut by 10 bases, the J end by 4 bases, with 14 bases between. This CDR3 is 13 amino acids long. CDR3 bases: TGTGCCACCGGAGGTCCCAATTACAATGAGCAGTTCTTC. Translating gives CATGGPNYNEQFF.

The chain couples TRBV7-3 to TRBJ2-2, with 8 bases identical to TRBD2. Germline assignment: CDR1 SGHTA and CDR2 FQGTGA. The CDR3 runs to 16 residues. Trimming cost V 5 bases and J 3 bases; bases outside gene matches: 8. The CDR3 DNA is TGTGCCAGCAGCCAGAGAGCGGGGGTGGACACCGGGGAGCTGTTTTTT. Protein sequence: CASSQRAGVDTGELFF.

The chain combines TRBV4-1 with TRBJ1-6, with no clear D. Germline V lookup: CDR1 MGHRA, CDR2 YSYEKL. The ends were cut back, 3 bases at V and 8 bases at J, with 14 bases in the middle. This CDR3 is built from 15 residues. The CDR3 reads CASSHPSGLDSPLHF. CDR3 bases: TGCGCCAGCAGCCACCCCTCGGGGTTGGATTCACCCCTCCACTTT.

This clone has only one observation. The chain has TRBV6-6 and TRBJ2-7, with a possible D match to TRBD1 (6 bases). Germline V lookup: CDR1 MNHNY, CDR2 SVGAGI (reference sequence). The CDR3 has 15 residues. Between the trimmed V and J ends, which lost 4 bases and 2 bases, there was a span of 15 bases. The CDR3 coding sequence is TGTGCCAGCAGTTTGACAGGTCTTGCCACCTACGAGCAGTACTTC. This gives the protein CASSLTGLATYEQYF.

The chain joins TRBV13 to TRBJ2-2; D ambiguous. V shed 6 bases and J shed 6 bases, with 8 bases lying between them. The CDR3 consists of 12 residues. Germline assignment: CDR1 PRHDT and CDR2 FYEKMQ (reference sequence). The DNA of the CDR3 is TGTGCCAGCAGATATAGTTCCGGGGAGCTGTTTTTT. Its translation: CASRYSSGELFF.

The chain couples TRBV19 to TRBJ1-1; 8 bases match TRBD1. The V and J ends lost 5 bases and 5 bases, in that order; junction bases with no gene match: 13. This CDR3 spans 16 amino acids. Germline loops: CDR1 LNHDA, CDR2 SQIVND (reference sequence). CDR3 bases: TGTGCCAGTAGTCTTGGACAGGGCAAGGCGAAGACTGAAGCTTTCTTT. Its translation is CASSLGQGKAKTEAFF.

This chain uses TRBV5-4 with TRBJ2-3; D is ambiguous. This CDR3 is 16 amino acids long. Between the trimmed V and J ends, which lost 2 bases and 0 bases, there was a span of 13 bases. Per germline, CDR1 SGHNT and CDR2 YYREEE (reference sequence). The CDR3 region is CASSFGAGTSTDTQYF. Written as DNA, the CDR3 is TGTGCCAGCAGCTTTGGTGCTGGTACTAGCACAGATACGCAGTATTTT.

The chain joins TRBV10-3 to TRBJ1-2; D remains ambiguous. The CDR3 totals 15 residues. With 6 bases removed from V and 4 bases from J, the gap between germline ends came to 18 bases. Germline lookup yields CDR1 ENHRY and CDR2 SYGVKD. This CDR3 is CAIRAARVDTYGYTF. CDR3 DNA sequence: TGTGCCATCAGGGCGGCACGGGTGGATACCTATGGCTACACCTTC.

This chain joins TRBV4-3 and TRBJ1-5, with TRBD1 as a possible D gene (6 bases). Trimming stripped 0 bases from V and 7 bases from J, with 13 bases between. Per the germline V gene, CDR1 is LGHNA and CDR2 is YSLEER. The CDR3 has 15 residues. CDR3: CASSQERGGGQPQHF. In DNA, the CDR3 is TGCGCCAGCAGCCAAGAGAGGGGGGGCGGCCAGCCCCAGCATTTT.

V usage is TRBV29-1 and J usage is TRBJ2-1; 13 bases line up with TRBD2. Per the germline V gene, CDR1 is SQVTM and CDR2 is ANQGSEA. The CDR3 contains 14 residues. J was trimmed by 4 bases and V by 7 bases; bases with no gene match: 4. The CDR3 DNA reads TGCAGCGCCGGGACTAGCGGGATGTACAATGAGCAGTTCTTC. The encoded protein is CSAGTSGMYNEQFF.

The chain employs TRBV7-2 and TRBJ2-7, with TRBD2 matching 11 bases. V shed 3 bases and J 2 bases; nucleotides not matched to a gene: 6. Germline values: CDR1 SGHTA, CDR2 FQGNSA. The CDR3 loop spans 16 amino acids. CDR3 coding DNA: TGTGCCAGCAGCTTTACCGGGACTAGCGGCCCCTACGAGCAGTACTTC. This translates into CASSFTGTSGPYEQYF.